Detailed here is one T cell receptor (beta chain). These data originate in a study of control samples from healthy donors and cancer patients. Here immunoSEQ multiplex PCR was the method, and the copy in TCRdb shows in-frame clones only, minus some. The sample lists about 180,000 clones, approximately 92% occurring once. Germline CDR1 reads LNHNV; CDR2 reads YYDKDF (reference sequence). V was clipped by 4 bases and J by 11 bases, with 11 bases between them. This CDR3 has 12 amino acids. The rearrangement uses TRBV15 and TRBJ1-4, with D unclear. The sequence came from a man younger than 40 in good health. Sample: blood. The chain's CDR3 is CATSTVSGKLFF. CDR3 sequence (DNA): TGTGCCACCAGCACCGTTTCCGGGAAACTGTTTTTT. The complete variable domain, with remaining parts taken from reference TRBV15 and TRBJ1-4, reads DAMVIQNPRYQVTQFGKPVTLSCSQTLNHNVMYWYQQKSSQAPKLLFHYYDKDFNNEADTPDNFQSRRPNTSFCFLDIRSPGLGDTAMYLCATSTVSGKLFFGSGTQLSVL.